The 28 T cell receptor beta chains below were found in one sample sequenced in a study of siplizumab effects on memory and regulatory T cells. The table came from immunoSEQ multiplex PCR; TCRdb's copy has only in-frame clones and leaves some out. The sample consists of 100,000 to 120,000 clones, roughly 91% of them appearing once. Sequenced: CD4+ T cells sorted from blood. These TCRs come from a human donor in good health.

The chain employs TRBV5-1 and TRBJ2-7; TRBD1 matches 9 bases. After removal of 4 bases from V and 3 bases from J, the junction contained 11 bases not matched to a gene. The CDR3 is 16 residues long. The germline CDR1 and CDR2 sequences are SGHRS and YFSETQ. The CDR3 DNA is TGCGCCAGCAGCATCACTATGGGACAGGGCGGCTACGAGCAGTACTTC. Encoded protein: CASSITMGQGGYEQYF.

The DNA for the CDR3 is TGCGCCAGCAGCTTGGTCCCAGGCGATTCGAACACCGGGGAGCTGTTTTTT. Its protein product is CASSLVPGDSNTGELFF. The chain is built from TRBV5-1 and TRBJ2-2; D is ambiguous. The CDR3 length is 17 residues. V was clipped by 0 bases and J by 0 bases, with 12 bases between them. Looked up from germline, CDR1 is SGHRS and CDR2 is YFSETQ.

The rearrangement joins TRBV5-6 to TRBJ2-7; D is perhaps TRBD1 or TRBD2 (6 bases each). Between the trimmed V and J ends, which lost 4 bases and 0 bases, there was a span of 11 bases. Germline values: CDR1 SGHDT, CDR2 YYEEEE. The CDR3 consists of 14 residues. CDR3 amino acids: CASSRGDNSYEQYF. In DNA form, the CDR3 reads TGTGCCAGCAGCAGGGGGGACAACTCCTACGAGCAGTACTTC.

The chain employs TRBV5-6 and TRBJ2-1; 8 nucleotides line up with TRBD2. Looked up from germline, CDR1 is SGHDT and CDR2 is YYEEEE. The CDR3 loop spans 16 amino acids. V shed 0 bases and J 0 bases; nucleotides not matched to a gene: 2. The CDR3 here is CASSLAGRGSYNEQFF. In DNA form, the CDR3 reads TGTGCCAGCAGCTTGGCCGGGAGGGGCTCCTACAATGAGCAGTTCTTC.

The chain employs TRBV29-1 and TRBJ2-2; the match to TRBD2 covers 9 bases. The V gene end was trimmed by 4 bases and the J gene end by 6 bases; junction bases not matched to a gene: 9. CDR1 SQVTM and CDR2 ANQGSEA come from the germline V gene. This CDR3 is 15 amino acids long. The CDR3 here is CSVVSLAGPSGELFF. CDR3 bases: TGCAGCGTTGTATCGCTAGCGGGGCCCTCCGGGGAGCTGTTTTTT.

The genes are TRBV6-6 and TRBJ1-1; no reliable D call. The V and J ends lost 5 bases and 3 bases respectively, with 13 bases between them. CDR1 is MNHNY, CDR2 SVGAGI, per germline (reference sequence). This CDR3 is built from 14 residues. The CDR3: CASSQAKQYTEAFF. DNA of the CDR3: TGTGCCAGCAGTCAAGCTAAACAATACACTGAAGCTTTCTTT.

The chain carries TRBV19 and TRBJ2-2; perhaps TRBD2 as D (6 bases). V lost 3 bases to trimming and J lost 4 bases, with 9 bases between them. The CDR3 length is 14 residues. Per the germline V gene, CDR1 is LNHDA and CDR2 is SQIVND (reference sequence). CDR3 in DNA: TGTGCCAGTAGTATCACCGGGGGCACCGGGGAGCTGTTTTTT. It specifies CASSITGGTGELFF.

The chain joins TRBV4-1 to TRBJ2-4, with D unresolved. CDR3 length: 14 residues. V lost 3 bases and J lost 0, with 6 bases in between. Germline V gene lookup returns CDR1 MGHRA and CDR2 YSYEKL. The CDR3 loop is CASSQPVAKNIQYF. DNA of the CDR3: TGCGCCAGCAGCCAGCCGGTAGCCAAAAACATTCAGTACTTC.

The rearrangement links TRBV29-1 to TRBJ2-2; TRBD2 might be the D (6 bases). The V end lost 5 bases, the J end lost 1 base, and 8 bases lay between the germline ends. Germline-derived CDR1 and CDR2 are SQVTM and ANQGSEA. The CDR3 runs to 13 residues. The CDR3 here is CSVWGLNTGELFF. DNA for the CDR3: TGCAGCGTTTGGGGACTGAACACCGGGGAGCTGTTTTTT.

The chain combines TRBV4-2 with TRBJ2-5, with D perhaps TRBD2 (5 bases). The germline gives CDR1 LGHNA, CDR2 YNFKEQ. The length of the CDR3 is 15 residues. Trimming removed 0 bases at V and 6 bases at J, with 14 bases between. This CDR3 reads CASSQDRDLGKTQYF. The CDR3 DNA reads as TGTGCCAGCAGCCAAGACAGAGACCTCGGGAAGACCCAGTACTTC.

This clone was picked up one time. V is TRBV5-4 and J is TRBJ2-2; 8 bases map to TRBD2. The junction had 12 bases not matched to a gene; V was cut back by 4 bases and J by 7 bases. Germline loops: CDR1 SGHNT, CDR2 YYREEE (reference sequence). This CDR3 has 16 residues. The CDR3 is CASSPSGLDKDGELFF. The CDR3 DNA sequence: TGTGCCAGCAGCCCTTCGGGACTAGATAAGGACGGGGAGCTGTTTTTT.

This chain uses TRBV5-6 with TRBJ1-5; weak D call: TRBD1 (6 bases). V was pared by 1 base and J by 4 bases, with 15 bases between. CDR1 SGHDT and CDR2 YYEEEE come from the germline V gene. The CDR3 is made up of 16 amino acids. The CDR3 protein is CASSLSADRTNQPQHF. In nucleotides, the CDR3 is TGTGCCAGCAGCTTGAGTGCTGACAGGACAAATCAGCCCCAGCATTTT. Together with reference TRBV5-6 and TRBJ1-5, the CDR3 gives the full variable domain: DAGVTQSPTHLIKTRGQQVTLRCSPKSGHDTVSWYQQALGQGPQFIFQYYEEEERQRGNFPDRFSGHQFPNYSSELNVNALLLGDSALYLCASSLSADRTNQPQHFGDGTRLSIL.

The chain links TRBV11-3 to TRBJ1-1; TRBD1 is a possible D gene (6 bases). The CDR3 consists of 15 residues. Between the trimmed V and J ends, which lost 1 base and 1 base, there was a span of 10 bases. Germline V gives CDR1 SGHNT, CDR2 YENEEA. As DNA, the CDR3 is TGTGCCAGCAGCTTAGTGGCAGGGGCGAACACTGAAGCTTTCTTT. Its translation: CASSLVAGANTEAFF.

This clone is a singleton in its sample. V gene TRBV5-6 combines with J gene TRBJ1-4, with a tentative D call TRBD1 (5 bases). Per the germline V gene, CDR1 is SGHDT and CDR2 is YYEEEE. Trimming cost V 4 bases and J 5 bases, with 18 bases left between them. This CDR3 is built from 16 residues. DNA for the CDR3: TGTGCCAGCAGCCGGGTCAGGGTCGGATCCAATGAAAAACTGTTTTTT. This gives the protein CASSRVRVGSNEKLFF.

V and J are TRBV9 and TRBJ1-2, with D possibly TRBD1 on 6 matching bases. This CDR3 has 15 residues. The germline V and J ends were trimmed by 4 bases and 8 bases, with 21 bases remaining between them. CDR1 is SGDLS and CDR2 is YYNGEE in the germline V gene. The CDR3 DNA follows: TGTGCCAGCAGCACCCCGAGGGGGACCTTAGGGGGCTACACCTTC. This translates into CASSTPRGTLGGYTF.

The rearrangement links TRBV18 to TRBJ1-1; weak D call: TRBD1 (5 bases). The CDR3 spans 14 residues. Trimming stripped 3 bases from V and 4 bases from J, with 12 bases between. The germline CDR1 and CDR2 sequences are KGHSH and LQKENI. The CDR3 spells CASSPPGVTTEAFF. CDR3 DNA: TGTGCCAGCTCACCTCCGGGGGTAACCACTGAAGCTTTCTTT.

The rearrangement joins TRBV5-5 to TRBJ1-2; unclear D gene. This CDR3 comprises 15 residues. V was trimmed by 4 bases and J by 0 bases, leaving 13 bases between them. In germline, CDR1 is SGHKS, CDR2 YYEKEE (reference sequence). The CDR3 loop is CASSPWVSSNYGYTF. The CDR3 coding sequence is TGTGCCAGCAGCCCCTGGGTCTCGTCTAACTATGGCTACACCTTC.

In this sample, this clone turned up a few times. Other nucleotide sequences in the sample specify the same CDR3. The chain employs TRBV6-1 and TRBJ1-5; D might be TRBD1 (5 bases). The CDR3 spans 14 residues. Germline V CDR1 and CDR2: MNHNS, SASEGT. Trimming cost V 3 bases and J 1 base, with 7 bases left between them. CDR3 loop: CASSERDSNQPQHF. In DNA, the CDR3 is TGTGCCAGCAGTGAGAGGGACAGCAATCAGCCCCAGCATTTT.

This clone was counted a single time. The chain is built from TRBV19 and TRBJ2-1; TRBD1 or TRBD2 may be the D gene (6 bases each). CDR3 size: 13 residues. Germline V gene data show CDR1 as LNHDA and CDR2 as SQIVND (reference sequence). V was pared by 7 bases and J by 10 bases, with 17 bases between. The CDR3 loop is CASKDPKGGEQFF. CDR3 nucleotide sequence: TGTGCCAGTAAAGATCCCAAAGGGGGGGAGCAGTTCTTC. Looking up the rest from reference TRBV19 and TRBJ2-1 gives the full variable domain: DGGITQSPKYLFRKEGQNVTLSCEQNLNHDAMYWYRQDPGQGLRLIYYSQIVNDFQKGDIAEGYSVSREKKESFPLTVTSAQKNPTAFYLCASKDPKGGEQFFGPGTRLTVL.

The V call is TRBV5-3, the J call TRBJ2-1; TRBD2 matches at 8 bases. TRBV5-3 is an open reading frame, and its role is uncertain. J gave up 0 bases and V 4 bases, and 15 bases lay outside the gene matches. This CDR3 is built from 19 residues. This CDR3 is CARSPPGRRGDFSYNEQFF. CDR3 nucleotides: TGTGCCAGAAGCCCTCCGGGGCGGCGGGGGGACTTCTCCTACAATGAGCAGTTCTTC.

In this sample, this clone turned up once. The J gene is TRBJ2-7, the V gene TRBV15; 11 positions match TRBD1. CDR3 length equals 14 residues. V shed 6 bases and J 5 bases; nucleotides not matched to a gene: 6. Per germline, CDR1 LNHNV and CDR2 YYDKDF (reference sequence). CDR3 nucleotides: TGTGCCACCAGTGCGAGGACAGGGGGCAACGAGCAGTACTTC. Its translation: CATSARTGGNEQYF.

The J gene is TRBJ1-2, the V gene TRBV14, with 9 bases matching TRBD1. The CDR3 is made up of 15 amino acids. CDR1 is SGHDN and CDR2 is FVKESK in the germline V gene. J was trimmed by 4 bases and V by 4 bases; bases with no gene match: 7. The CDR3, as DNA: TGTGCCAGCAGCCCCCGGGGACAGGGAGTCTATGGCTACACCTTC. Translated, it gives CASSPRGQGVYGYTF.

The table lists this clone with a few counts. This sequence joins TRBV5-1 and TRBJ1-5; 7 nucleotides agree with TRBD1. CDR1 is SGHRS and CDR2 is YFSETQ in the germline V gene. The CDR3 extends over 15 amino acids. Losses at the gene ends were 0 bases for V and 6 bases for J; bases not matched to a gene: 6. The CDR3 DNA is TGCGCCAGCAGCTTGGAGGGGACAGATAGTCAGCCCCAGCATTTT. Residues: CASSLEGTDSQPQHF.

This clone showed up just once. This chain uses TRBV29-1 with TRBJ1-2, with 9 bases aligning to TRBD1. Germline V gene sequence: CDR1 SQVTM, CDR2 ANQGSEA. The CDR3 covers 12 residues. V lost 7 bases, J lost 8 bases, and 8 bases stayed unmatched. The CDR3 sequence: CSDRTGAEGYTF. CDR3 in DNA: TGCAGCGACAGGACAGGGGCTGAGGGCTACACCTTC.

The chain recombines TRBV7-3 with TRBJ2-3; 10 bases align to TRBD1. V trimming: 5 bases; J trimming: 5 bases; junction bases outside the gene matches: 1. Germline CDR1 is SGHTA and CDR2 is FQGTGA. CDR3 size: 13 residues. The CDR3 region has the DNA TGTGCCAGCAGCGGACAGGGGGGAGATACGCAGTATTTT. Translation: CASSGQGGDTQYF. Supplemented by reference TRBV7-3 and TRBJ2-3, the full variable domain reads GAGVSQTPSNKVTEKGKYVELRCDPISGHTALYWYRQSLGQGPEFLIYFQGTGAADDSGLPNDRFFAVRPEGSVSTLKIQRTERGDSAVYLCASSGQGGDTQYFGPGTRLTVL.

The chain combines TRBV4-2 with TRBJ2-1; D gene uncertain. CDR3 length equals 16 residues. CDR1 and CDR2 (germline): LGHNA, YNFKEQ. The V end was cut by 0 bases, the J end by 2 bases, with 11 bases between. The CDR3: CASSQDRGSTYNEQFF. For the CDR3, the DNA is TGTGCCAGCAGCCAAGATCGTGGCTCCACCTACAATGAGCAGTTCTTC.

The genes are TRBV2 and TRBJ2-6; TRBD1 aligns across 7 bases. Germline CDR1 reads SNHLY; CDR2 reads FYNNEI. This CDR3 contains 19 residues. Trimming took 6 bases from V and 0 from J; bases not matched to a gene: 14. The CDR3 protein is CASRRTGSITFSGANVLTF. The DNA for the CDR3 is TGTGCCAGCAGGCGGACAGGTTCCATTACCTTCTCTGGGGCCAACGTCCTGACTTTC.

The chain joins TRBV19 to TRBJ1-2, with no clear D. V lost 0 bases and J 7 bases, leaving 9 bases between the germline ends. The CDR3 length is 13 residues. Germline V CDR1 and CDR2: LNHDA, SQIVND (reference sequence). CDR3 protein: CASSIEGLGGYTF. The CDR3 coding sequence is TGTGCCAGTAGTATAGAGGGTCTCGGTGGCTACACCTTC.